This TCR beta chain was documented in a study of T cell responses to AZD1222 COVID-19 vaccine. Study outcomes and limitations: Among the donors, most were white British and more were female, and clonal diversity was possibly underestimated. Of spike-specific TCRs, nearly half reportedly target regions left unmutated in variants. Seropositive AZD1222 recipients at baseline numbered only five or six.

J was trimmed by 5 bases and V by 6 bases; bases with no gene match: 7. The CDR3 is made up of 15 amino acids. Looked up from germline, CDR1 is LNHDA and CDR2 is SQIVND (reference sequence). Clones were read by immunoSEQ multiplex PCR, and TCRdb kept only the in-frame ones, dropping some. The data hold about 150,000 clones, with 87% observed a single time. As concerns this clone: The antigen is unknown.

Second doses at about 4 or about 12 weeks were pooled. The source was peripheral blood, collected 28 days after the second AZD1222 dose. This sequence was found in an adult who received the AZD1222 COVID-19 vaccine. The chain links TRBV19 to TRBJ2-5, with 12 bases aligning to TRBD2. This CDR3 is CASSHLAGGMETQYF. The CDR3 bases are TGTGCCAGTAGCCACCTAGCGGGAGGGATGGAGACCCAGTACTTC.